This is a list of T cell receptor beta chains from one sample in a study of memory CD4+ T cells and cytomegalovirus serostatus. The method was immunoSEQ multiplex PCR; TCRdb's version includes in-frame clones alone and lacks a portion of them. This sample has 45,000 to 60,000 clones, with about four fifths found just once. Sequencing was done on a sample of memory CD4+ T cells from blood. These receptors originate from an adult in good health and CMV-seropositive. The CDR3 runs from the conserved cysteine through the conserved F or W. Each record gives: CDR3 DNA, CDR3 protein, J gene, V gene, D gene, clone size. D genes are given only for firm matches. Expanded clones are given a class, and other clones once, few, many or no size at all.

CDR3 DNA: TGTGCCAGCAGCTTCTTCAGGGAGCTGTTTTTT
CDR3 protein: CASSFFRELFF
J gene: TRBJ2-2
V gene: TRBV7-2
D gene: -
clone size: -

CDR3 DNA: TGTGCTAGCAGCTTAGCGGGGGGCACAGATACGCAGTATTTT
CDR3 protein: CASSLAGGTDTQYF
J gene: TRBJ2-3
V gene: TRBV7-7
D gene: TRBD2
clone size: -

CDR3 DNA: TGTGCCAGCAGCGGACTAGCGGGGGTCAGTACCGGGGAGCTGTTTTTT
CDR3 protein: CASSGLAGVSTGELFF
J gene: TRBJ2-2
V gene: TRBV5-5
D gene: TRBD2
clone size: -

CDR3 DNA: TGCACCAGCAGCCAAGATCCCCTAGTTTGCAATGAGCAGTTCTTC
CDR3 protein: CTSSQDPLVCNEQFF
J gene: TRBJ2-1
V gene: TRBV1
D gene: -
clone size: few

CDR3 DNA: TGTGCCAGCAGTGAAAGAGGACCTAGCAATCAGCCCCAGCATTTT
CDR3 protein: CASSERGPSNQPQHF
J gene: TRBJ1-5
V gene: TRBV2
D gene: -
clone size: once

CDR3 DNA: TGTGCCAGCAGCCCCGGGACAGGCCATGGAAACACCATATATTTT
CDR3 protein: CASSPGTGHGNTIYF
J gene: TRBJ1-3
V gene: TRBV7-2
D gene: TRBD1
clone size: once

CDR3 DNA: TGCGCCAGCAGCCAAGGAGTAAATTCACCCCTCCACTTT
CDR3 protein: CASSQGVNSPLHF
J gene: TRBJ1-6
V gene: TRBV4-3
D gene: -
clone size: -

CDR3 DNA: TGTGCCAGCAGCTTAAACCACGGGACTAGCCAGTTCTTC
CDR3 protein: CASSLNHGTSQFF
J gene: TRBJ2-1
V gene: TRBV7-3
D gene: TRBD2
clone size: -

CDR3 DNA: TGTGCCAGCAGCGAAGGACTAGCTTACAATGAGCAGTTCTTC
CDR3 protein: CASSEGLAYNEQFF
J gene: TRBJ2-1
V gene: TRBV7-2
D gene: TRBD2
clone size: -

CDR3 DNA: TGTGCCAGCAAGGACAGCCGAGGGGGTGGCTACACCTTC
CDR3 protein: CASKDSRGGGYTF
J gene: TRBJ1-2
V gene: TRBV5-4
D gene: -
clone size: -

CDR3 DNA: TGTGCCAGCAGCAGGGGCGGGATGGAGACCCAGTACTTC
CDR3 protein: CASSRGGMETQYF
J gene: TRBJ2-5
V gene: TRBV5-8
D gene: -
clone size: few

CDR3 DNA: TGTGCCAGCAGTCCTCTCCGACAACAGAATCAGCCCCAGCATTTT
CDR3 protein: CASSPLRQQNQPQHF
J gene: TRBJ1-5
V gene: TRBV6-5
D gene: -
clone size: -

CDR3 DNA: TGCAGTGCTGGGGAGGGCGGCCGTCAGCATTTT
CDR3 protein: CSAGEGGRQHF
J gene: TRBJ1-5
V gene: TRBV20-1
D gene: -
clone size: -

CDR3 DNA: TGTGCCAGCAGCCGGGACAGGGGCAGCAATCAGCCCCAGCATTTT
CDR3 protein: CASSRDRGSNQPQHF
J gene: TRBJ1-5
V gene: TRBV7-6
D gene: TRBD1
clone size: -

CDR3 DNA: TGTGCCAGCTCATCATCCGGACAGACACATGGCTACACCTTC
CDR3 protein: CASSSSGQTHGYTF
J gene: TRBJ1-2
V gene: TRBV18
D gene: -
clone size: -

CDR3 DNA: TGTGCCAGCAGCTTACGGACAGCCTCCAACACTGAAGCTTTCTTT
CDR3 protein: CASSLRTASNTEAFF
J gene: TRBJ1-1
V gene: TRBV7-8
D gene: -
clone size: -

CDR3 DNA: TGTGCCAGCAGCCTCACGAGGGACAGGGTGGAGTTCTTC
CDR3 protein: CASSLTRDRVEFF
J gene: TRBJ2-1
V gene: TRBV7-8
D gene: TRBD1
clone size: -

CDR3 DNA: TGTGCCAGCAGTTCTCGTGGAGGGGGGAGAACCTATGGCTACACCTTC
CDR3 protein: CASSSRGGGRTYGYTF
J gene: TRBJ1-2
V gene: TRBV6-5
D gene: -
clone size: -